The T cell receptor (beta chain) under discussion was sequenced for a study of blood T cell repertoires in COVID-19. In germline, CDR1 is MNHEY, CDR2 SMNVEV (reference sequence). V shed 3 bases and J 0 bases; nucleotides not matched to a gene: 10. There are 17 residues in the CDR3. Under the authors' procedure: Estimates of nucleated cell counts were drawn from the amplification of reference gene primers. Method: immunoSEQ multiplex PCR; TCRdb's copy keeps in-frame clones and lacks some. V, J and clone size were drawn from that table, and D and trimming were deduced from the DNA. The data contain some 300,000 clones, just under 90% of them seen just once; the ten biggest clones take up roughly a tenth. In terms of age and location, participants ranged from about 18 to 89 years and lived in about two dozen US areas. Cohort allocation depended upon clinical history that participants reported.

This receptor was obtained from a woman aged 25 to 39 who had recovered from COVID-19. V usage is TRBV27 and J usage is TRBJ1-2; TRBD1 agrees at 7 bases. Sequences were obtained from PBMCs or T cells enriched from blood (not recorded which). CDR3 amino acids: CASSLTGFALPNYGYTF. The CDR3 DNA sequence: TGTGCCAGCAGTTTGACAGGGTTTGCCCTTCCTAACTATGGCTACACCTTC.